The 11 T cell receptor beta chains in this list originate from one sample, sequenced in a study of T cell responses to AZD1222 COVID-19 vaccine (dated by TCRdb to the early 2020s). What this sample's time point label stands for: about 28 days (+/-7) after the second vaccine dose. Receptors were amplified or captured by the immunoSEQ multiplex PCR assay. This immuneACCESS table, as held by TCRdb, lists in-frame sequences with V and J called but not all clones. Of the missing ones, under half trace to an unresolved V gene in checked studies; the others have no known cause. The sample table contains more than 95,000 clones; only one count was recorded for more than 75% of them. The ten largest make up less than 4% of the sample. This material consisted of peripheral blood, taken 28 days after the second AZD1222 dose. The receptors come from an adult who received the AZD1222 COVID-19 vaccine.

This rearrangement joins TRBV7-9 to TRBJ2-7; D call uncertain. CDR1 is SEHNR and CDR2 is FQNEAQ in the germline V gene (reference sequence). V lost 5 bases and J lost 1, with 3 bases in between. The CDR3 contains 11 residues. The chain's CDR3 is CASSESYEQYF. CDR3 in DNA: TGTGCCAGCAGCGAATCCTACGAGCAGTACTTC.

The chain combines TRBV6-5 with TRBJ1-1; TRBD1 matches at 7 bases. V was pared by 4 bases and J by 7 bases, with 12 bases of the junction left unmatched. The CDR3 length is 15 residues. CDR1 and CDR2 (germline): MNHEY, SVGAGI. This chain's CDR3 is CASSFRTGQSYEAFF. The CDR3 nucleotides are TGTGCCAGCAGTTTTCGGACAGGCCAAAGTTATGAAGCTTTCTTT.

This clone was seen more than once but under ten times. V and J are TRBV12-5 and TRBJ2-2; D unresolved. CDR1 is LGHNT and CDR2 is FRNRAP in the germline V gene. This CDR3 spans 13 amino acids. Trimming stripped 2 bases from V and 3 bases from J, with 4 bases between. The CDR3 reads CASGLRDTGELFF. In nucleotides, the CDR3 is TGTGCTAGTGGTTTGCGGGACACCGGGGAGCTGTTTTTT.

This sequence joins TRBV6-2 or TRBV6-3 and TRBJ1-1; D gene uncertain. V lost 4 bases, J lost 2 bases, and 17 bases lay in between. CDR3 size: 16 residues. The germline V gene has CDR1 MNHEY and CDR2 SVGEGT. CDR3 residues: CASSFPIWASNTEAFF. CDR3 DNA sequence: TGTGCCAGCAGTTTCCCTATCTGGGCTTCAAACACTGAAGCTTTCTTT.

Remarks on this clone: Other nucleotide sequences in the sample specify the same CDR3. The rearrangement links TRBV18 to TRBJ1-1; D unresolved. Trimming left V 6 bases short and J 1 base short, with 3 bases between. The CDR3 spans 11 residues. Per the germline V gene, CDR1 is KGHSH and CDR2 is LQKENI. The DNA of the CDR3 is TGTGCCAGCTCCGAGAACACTGAAGCTTTCTTT. Translation gives CASSENTEAFF.

The J gene is TRBJ1-2, the V gene TRBV6-5; no firm D call. With 0 bases removed from V and 1 base from J, the gap between germline ends came to 6 bases. The CDR3 is 14 amino acids. CDR1 MNHEY and CDR2 SVGAGI come from the germline V gene. The DNA for the CDR3 is TGTGCCAGCAGTTACTCGCAGGTTAACTATGGCTACACCTTC. Its protein product is CASSYSQVNYGYTF.

The chain is built from TRBV6-6 and TRBJ2-2, with 9 bases that match TRBD2. CDR3 length equals 20 residues. V gave up 5 bases and J gave up 0 bases; unmatched junction bases: 16. CDR1 and CDR2 (germline): MNHNY, SVGAGI (reference sequence). The CDR3 DNA follows: TGTGCCAGCAGTCCGAGACCCGCCCAGCTAGCGGGGCCGAACACCGGGGAGCTGTTTTTT. It yields the protein CASSPRPAQLAGPNTGELFF.

This sequence joins TRBV18 and TRBJ1-4, with D uncertain. Trimming took 0 bases from V and 5 from J, leaving 7 bases between them. The CDR3 extends over 14 amino acids. Germline V CDR1 and CDR2: KGHSH, LQKENI. The CDR3, as DNA: TGTGCCAGCTCACCACCGGCCGCGAATGAAAAACTGTTTTTT. Translating it yields CASSPPAANEKLFF. Drawing the rest from reference TRBV18 and TRBJ1-4, the complete variable domain is NAGVMQNPRHLVRRRGQEARLRCSPMKGHSHVYWYRQLPEEGLKFMVYLQKENIIDESGMPKERFSAEFPKEGPSILRIQQVVRGDSAAYFCASSPPAANEKLFFGSGTQLSVL.

This sequence joins TRBV7-2 and TRBJ1-2; tentative D call: TRBD1 (6 bases). V lost 1 base and J 4 bases, leaving 10 bases between the germline ends. CDR1 is SGHTA, CDR2 FQGNSA, per germline. The CDR3 sequence is 14 residues long. In nucleotides, the CDR3 is TGTGCCAGCAGCTTAGAATGGGACACCTATGGCTACACCTTC. Its translation is CASSLEWDTYGYTF.

V gene TRBV5-1 combines with J gene TRBJ2-3; D remains unclear. The germline V gene has CDR1 SGHRS and CDR2 YFSETQ. V was trimmed by 4 bases and J by 2 bases, leaving 8 bases between them. This CDR3 is built from 13 residues. The CDR3 region is CASSRRATDTQYF. In DNA, the CDR3 is TGCGCCAGCAGCCGACGGGCCACAGATACGCAGTATTTT. Complete variable domain (other parts from reference TRBV5-1 and TRBJ2-3): KAGVTQTPRYLIKTRGQQVTLSCSPISGHRSVSWYQQTPGQGLQFLFEYFSETQRNKGNFPGRFSGRQFSNSRSEMNVSTLELGDSALYLCASSRRATDTQYFGPGTRLTVL.

This chain uses TRBV5-1 with TRBJ2-7; perhaps TRBD2 as D (5 bases). In germline, CDR1 is SGHRS, CDR2 YFSETQ. The length of the CDR3 is 15 residues. Trimming removed 0 bases from V and 0 bases from J, with 10 bases in between. Here the CDR3 DNA reads TGCGCCAGCAGCTTGGCAGGACTTAGCTCCTACGAGCAGTACTTC. It is translated as CASSLAGLSSYEQYF.